The rows below give T cell receptor beta chains drawn from one sample of a study of siplizumab effects on memory and regulatory T cells. Produced via immunoSEQ multiplex PCR; TCRdb's table is partial and in-frame only. The sample holds about 87,000 clones, more than 80% seen once. Sequenced: CD4+ T cells sorted from blood. The source of these receptors is a human donor in good health. Both conserved end residues are part of each CDR3. Each record gives: V gene, clone size, D gene, J gene, CDR3 DNA, CDR3 protein. A D gene is named only where the DNA matches it firmly. Rows may omit the clone size; those that give it use once, few, many or a size class.

TRBV11-3	NA	NA	TRBJ2-1	TGTGCCAGCAGCCACTATGGAAGGGCCGAATCATACAATGAGCAGTTCTTC	CASSHYGRAESYNEQFF
TRBV27	NA	NA	TRBJ2-5	TGTGCCAGCAGTTTACTCCCCAGGGGGGAGGCCCAGTACTTC	CASSLLPRGEAQYF
TRBV29-1	NA	NA	TRBJ2-1	TGCAGCGGGTATTCTCGACACGACAATGAGCAGTTCTTC	CSGYSRHDNEQFF
TRBV6-1	NA	TRBD1	TRBJ2-1	TGTGCCAGCACCCTGAACAGGGGACAGGGAAATGAGCAGTTCTTC	CASTLNRGQGNEQFF
TRBV28	NA	NA	TRBJ2-1	TGTGCCAGCCGACCTTCCTTCGTCGGCAATGAGCAGTTCTTC	CASRPSFVGNEQFF
TRBV5-1	NA	TRBD2	TRBJ2-2	TGCGCCAGCCACACCGGGACTAGCGGGAGGGAGCTGTTTTTT	CASHTGTSGRELFF
TRBV5-6	NA	NA	TRBJ1-3	TGTGCCAGCAGCTGGGCCGGCGGCTTCTCTGGAAACACCATATATTTT	CASSWAGGFSGNTIYF
TRBV19	NA	TRBD2	TRBJ2-1	TGTGCCAGTAGTATAAAAGGAGCGGGAGGGGTCAATGAGCAGTTCTTC	CASSIKGAGGVNEQFF
TRBV19	NA	NA	TRBJ2-2	TGTGCCAGTAGCAGCCCCCGCGGACAATCTCTCACCGGGGAGCTGTTTTTT	CASSSPRGQSLTGELFF
TRBV7-3	NA	NA	TRBJ2-5	TGTGCCAGCAGCCCTCTCCTGGTGGAGACCCAGTACTTC	CASSPLLVETQYF
TRBV15	NA	NA	TRBJ2-3	TGTGCCACCAGCAGAGACCGGACTAACACAGATACGCAGTATTTT	CATSRDRTNTDTQYF
TRBV19	NA	TRBD2	TRBJ2-1	TGTGCCAGTGCAACGACTAGCGGGAGTATCGGTGAGCAGTTCTTC	CASATTSGSIGEQFF
TRBV19	NA	NA	TRBJ1-5	TGTGCCAGTAACCTACAGGGAAGGGGGAATCAGCCCCAGCATTTT	CASNLQGRGNQPQHF
TRBV19	once	NA	TRBJ2-1	TGTGCCAGTAGCAAAACAGCGACTGAGCAGTTCTTC	CASSKTATEQFF
TRBV7-9	NA	NA	TRBJ1-2	TGTGCCAGCAGCTTAGCATGGGAGGACTATGGCTACACCTTC	CASSLAWEDYGYTF
TRBV6-1	NA	NA	TRBJ2-4	TGTGCCAGCAGTACTACCGTTAGGACCAAAAACATTCAGTACTTC	CASSTTVRTKNIQYF
TRBV2	NA	NA	TRBJ2-7	TGTGCCAGCAGTGAAGGAAGGGAACGCTACGAGCAGTACTTC	CASSEGRERYEQYF
TRBV11-3	NA	NA	TRBJ2-3	TGTGCCAGCAGCTTAGCACCAGGAGATACGCAGTATTTT	CASSLAPGDTQYF
TRBV18	NA	TRBD1	TRBJ2-2	TGTGCCAGCTCAGCGGACAGGGGGCAAGCCACCGGGGAGCTGTTTTTT	CASSADRGQATGELFF
TRBV7-2	NA	NA	TRBJ2-7	TGTGCCAGCAGCTTAGTTGGGGTCGGGCAGTACTTC	CASSLVGVGQYF
TRBV28	NA	NA	TRBJ2-7	TGTGCCAGCAGTGTATCCTATAGGGGCGAGCAGTACTTC	CASSVSYRGEQYF
TRBV11-2	few	TRBD2	TRBJ2-1	TGTGCCAGCAGCTTAGGAGGCGGGAGGGCCTCCGGTGAGCAGTTCTTC	CASSLGGGRASGEQFF
TRBV2	NA	TRBD2	TRBJ2-3	TGTGCCAGCACCAGATCACTAGCGGGGGAGACAGATACGCAGTATTTT	CASTRSLAGETDTQYF
TRBV11-3	NA	NA	TRBJ2-3	TGTGCCAGCAGCGCCGGGTCGACACGAGATACGCAGTATTTT	CASSAGSTRDTQYF
TRBV5-1	NA	NA	TRBJ2-5	TGCGCCAGCAGCTTGTCCGGGCCCGGGGGGACCCAGTACTTC	CASSLSGPGGTQYF
TRBV7-9	NA	NA	TRBJ2-1	TGTGCCAGCAGCGACCGGGGACCCAATGAGCAGTTCTTC	CASSDRGPNEQFF
TRBV27	once	NA	TRBJ1-4	TGTGCCAGCGGAGAGAGAGACCCGCCTGGAAAACTGTTTTTT	CASGERDPPGKLFF
TRBV6-7	NA	TRBD2	TRBJ2-2	TGTGCCAGCAGTTACTCGAGGGACAAACGGACTAGCGGAGGGGGCACCGGGGAGCTGTTTTTT	CASSYSRDKRTSGGGTGELFF
TRBV27	NA	TRBD1	TRBJ1-1	TGTGCCAGCAGTCCGGGGGACAGGGGAGGCACTGAAGCTTTCTTT	CASSPGDRGGTEAFF
TRBV5-1	NA	NA	TRBJ1-3	TGCGCCAGCAGCTTGAGCATGCCTGGAAACACCATATATTTT	CASSLSMPGNTIYF
TRBV6-5	NA	NA	TRBJ2-5	TGTGCCAGCAGCCAGGACGCCTATGAGACCCAGTACTTC	CASSQDAYETQYF
TRBV19	NA	TRBD1	TRBJ1-2	TGTGCCAGTAGTACCTACAGGGGAATTGCTAACTATGGCTACACCTTC	CASSTYRGIANYGYTF
TRBV27	NA	TRBD2	TRBJ2-3	TGTGCCAGCAGTTTCGGGCTAGCGGGAGCTGGGTCCCCCAGGACAGATACGCAGTATTTT	CASSFGLAGAGSPRTDTQYF
TRBV19	NA	NA	TRBJ1-4	TGTGCCAGGAGGCTCAAGGGAGAAAAACTGTTTTTT	CARRLKGEKLFF
TRBV6-5	NA	TRBD2	TRBJ2-1	TGTGCCAGCAGTCGACTAGCGGGGTACAATGAGCAGTTCTTC	CASSRLAGYNEQFF
TRBV2	NA	NA	TRBJ2-6	TGTGCCAGCCCTAGGACGCCGGAGGGCCCCTCTGGGGCCAACGTCCTGACTTTC	CASPRTPEGPSGANVLTF
TRBV6-1	NA	TRBD1	TRBJ1-2	TGTGCCAGCAGTGCGGTACAGGGGGGCTATGGCTACACCTTC	CASSAVQGGYGYTF
TRBV6-5	NA	TRBD1	TRBJ1-1	TGTGCCAGCAGAGCGACAGGGACTGATGCTTTCTTT	CASRATGTDAFF
TRBV14	NA	NA	TRBJ1-3	TGTGCCAGCAGCCAAAATCGTCCCGTCTTCTCTGGAAACACCATATATTTT	CASSQNRPVFSGNTIYF
TRBV2	NA	TRBD1	TRBJ2-5	TGTGCCAGCAGGAAGGACAGGGCGGGCCCAGAGACCCAGTACTTC	CASRKDRAGPETQYF
TRBV7-8	NA	NA	TRBJ2-5	TGTGCCAGCAGCCAGAGAACCGGAACGAAGGAGACCCAGTACTTC	CASSQRTGTKETQYF
TRBV7-2	NA	TRBD1	TRBJ1-1	TGTGCCAGCAGCCAAGGGACAGGGGGGAAGGACACTGAAGCTTTCTTT	CASSQGTGGKDTEAFF
TRBV6-5	NA	NA	TRBJ2-3	TGTGCCAGCACCAGAGGTACGGGAGATACGCAGTATTTT	CASTRGTGDTQYF
TRBV5-1	NA	NA	TRBJ2-7	TGCGCCAGCAGCTCAACCGAGGGAGGCGGTGAGCAGTACTTC	CASSSTEGGGEQYF
TRBV18	NA	NA	TRBJ2-7	TGTGCCAGCTCACCGGTAAACCGGGGGAACCCCCTGGAGCAGTACTTC	CASSPVNRGNPLEQYF
TRBV5-5	NA	NA	TRBJ2-3	TGTGCCAGCAGCTTGGATTGGTTTCAGCCCCAGTATTTT	CASSLDWFQPQYF
TRBV4-1	NA	NA	TRBJ1-2	TGCGCCAGCAGCCAAGCCTCAGGGTTTAACTATGGCTACACCTTC	CASSQASGFNYGYTF
TRBV19	NA	NA	TRBJ1-1	TGTGCCAGTAGCACCCCCGGGAGAATGAACACTGAAGCTTTCTTT	CASSTPGRMNTEAFF
TRBV5-4	NA	NA	TRBJ2-3	TGTGCCAGCAGCTTGACCCGGGCCCCAAAGGTAGATACGCAGTATTTT	CASSLTRAPKVDTQYF
TRBV14	once	NA	TRBJ1-2	TGTGCCAGCAGCCAAGATAAGCTTGGCTACCCAGGCAGTGGCTACACCTTC	CASSQDKLGYPGSGYTF
TRBV5-8	NA	NA	TRBJ2-3	TGTGCCAGCAGCTTAGGGAGCACAGATACGCAGTATTTT	CASSLGSTDTQYF
TRBV5-1	NA	NA	TRBJ2-3	TGCGCCAGCAGCCGTACCACAGATACGCAGTATTTT	CASSRTTDTQYF
TRBV29-1	once	TRBD1	TRBJ1-2	TGCAGCGTTGACGGACAGGGGAACTATGGCTACACCTTC	CSVDGQGNYGYTF
TRBV2	NA	TRBD2	TRBJ2-3	TGTGCCAGGGGAGGGGATACGCAGTATTTT	CARGGDTQYF